The 6 T cell receptor beta chains below all came from one sample that was sequenced in a study of early T cells in non-severe SARS-CoV-2 infection. TCRdb reprocessed the 5' RACE reads with MiXCR, giving one entry per CDR3 protein. The sample contains about 80,000 distinct CDR3 sequences, around 13% of which appear only once. Specimen: whole blood. Receptors originate from an adult who was a healthcare worker with PCR-confirmed SARS-CoV-2 infection or an uninfected control (not recorded which).

The chain uses TRBV7-9 and TRBJ2-3; 7 nucleotides agree with TRBD2. Germline CDR1 is SEHNR and CDR2 is FQNEAQ (reference sequence). CDR3 length: 15 residues. Trimming cost V 5 bases and J 7 bases; bases outside gene matches: 12. CDR3: CASSLTGEGRNTQYF. CDR3 nucleotides: TGTGCCAGCAGCCTCACCGGGGAGGGGCGAAATACGCAGTATTTT.

This clonotype was seen repeatedly, ten times or more. The chain carries TRBV20-1 and TRBJ1-2; 7 bases match TRBD1. This CDR3 has 12 residues. V lost 0 bases and J lost 8; bases outside the gene matches: 3. Germline V gene sequence: CDR1 DFQATT, CDR2 SNEGSKA (reference sequence). The CDR3 nucleotides are TGCAGTGCTAGAGATACAGGGGTCGGCTACACCTTC. Its translation: CSARDTGVGYTF.

J is TRBJ2-2 and V is TRBV4-1; TRBD2 agrees at 8 bases. After removal of 5 bases from V and 1 base from J, the junction contained 3 bases not matched to a gene. The length of the CDR3 is 15 residues. CDR1 and CDR2 from the germline V gene are MGHRA and YSYEKL. The CDR3: CASSEGLGNTGELFF. CDR3 coding DNA: TGCGCCAGCAGCGAGGGACTAGGGAACACCGGGGAGCTGTTTTTT.

This clonotype showed up just a few times. The chain couples TRBV5-1 to TRBJ1-2; D is unclear. The CDR3 spans 17 residues. V shed 3 bases and J shed 0 bases, with 18 bases lying between them. Germline V CDR1 and CDR2: SGHRS, YFSETQ. The CDR3 sequence: CASSSFLGMKANYGYTF. As DNA, the CDR3 is TGCGCCAGCAGCTCTTTCCTAGGGATGAAGGCTAACTATGGCTACACCTTC.

This clonotype has more than one count but fewer than ten. The V gene is TRBV6-6, the J gene TRBJ2-5; 7 nucleotides line up with TRBD1. The CDR3 totals 14 residues. CDR1 is MNHNY and CDR2 is SVGAGI in the germline V gene (reference sequence). V lost 4 bases to trimming and J lost 3 bases; unmatched junction nucleotides: 5. DNA for the CDR3: TGTGCCAGCAGTTTGGGACAGACTAAAGAGACCCAGTACTTC. Its protein product is CASSLGQTKETQYF.

The V gene is TRBV28, the J gene TRBJ1-6, with D perhaps TRBD1 (5 bases). CDR1 and CDR2 (germline): MDHEN, SYDVKM. The V end was cut by 2 bases, the J end by 8 bases, with 13 bases between. This CDR3 is built from 15 residues. CDR3 residues: CASSLVGTDYSPLHF. CDR3 nucleotide sequence: TGTGCCAGCAGTTTAGTCGGGACGGATTATTCACCCCTCCACTTT.